This is a list of T cell receptor beta chains from one sample in a study of CD8 T cell repertoires and HIV-1 epitope variants. TCRdb's table, derived via immunoSEQ multiplex PCR, lists solely in-frame clones and lacks some. The data show some 100,000 clones, around 75% seen once. Material for sequencing was uncultured baseline CD8+ T cells from peripheral blood mononuclear cells (PBMCs). These receptors all stem from a male donor with HIV. Each CDR3 is given with its conserved first and last residue. A D gene is named only where the DNA matches it firmly. Clone size, where shown, is once, few, many, or a class for clones that have expanded.

clone size	V gene	D gene	J gene	CDR3 protein	CDR3 DNA
-	TRBV5-5	-	TRBJ1-4	CASSLEWPREKLFF	TGTGCCAGCAGCTTAGAGTGGCCCAGGGAAAAACTGTTTTTT
-	TRBV20-1	-	TRBJ1-1	CSAGDGVEAFF	TGCAGTGCTGGGGACGGAGTCGAAGCTTTCTTT
-	TRBV4-3	TRBD1	TRBJ2-7	CASSQERQGAYEQYF	TGCGCCAGCAGCCAAGAGCGACAGGGGGCCTACGAGCAGTACTTC
-	TRBV5-1	-	TRBJ1-3	CASSSDSSGNTIYF	TGCGCCAGCAGCTCCGACAGTTCCGGAAACACCATATATTTT
-	TRBV9	-	TRBJ2-5	CASSVGSDQETQYF	TGTGCCAGCAGCGTAGGGTCGGACCAAGAGACCCAGTACTTC
-	TRBV10-2	TRBD2	TRBJ2-3	CASSPGGLAQYF	TGCGCCAGCAGCCCGGGGGGACTCGCGCAGTATTTT
few	TRBV9	-	TRBJ2-5	CASSVAGVETQYF	TGTGCCAGCAGCGTGGCAGGGGTGGAGACCCAGTACTTC
-	TRBV10-1	-	TRBJ2-1	CASSESYDNEQFF	TGCGCCAGCAGTGAGTCGTACGACAATGAGCAGTTCTTC
-	TRBV5-6	-	TRBJ1-3	CASSFGVSVDGNTIYF	TGTGCCAGCAGCTTCGGTGTTAGTGTTGATGGAAACACCATATATTTT
-	TRBV5-4	TRBD2	TRBJ2-1	CASSLDPAGEVEQFF	TGTGCCAGCAGCTTGGATCCCGCGGGAGAGGTTGAGCAGTTCTTC
-	TRBV6-1	TRBD1	TRBJ2-3	CASSEIGTGGDTQYF	TGTGCCAGCAGTGAGATTGGGACAGGGGGAGATACGCAGTATTTT
-	TRBV27	TRBD2	TRBJ2-7	CASSSPQTSGSYEQYF	TGTGCCAGCAGTTCCCCTCAGACTAGCGGGAGCTACGAGCAGTACTTC
-	TRBV6-7	-	TRBJ2-5	CASSSAGIDQETQYF	TGTGCCAGCAGCTCCGCCGGGATAGATCAAGAGACCCAGTACTTC
-	TRBV7-8	TRBD1	TRBJ2-7	CASSLDRGRYEQYF	TGTGCCAGCAGCTTAGACAGGGGGCGGTACGAGCAGTACTTC
few	TRBV9	TRBD1	TRBJ2-1	CASSPQTPTGARDNEQFF	TGTGCCAGCAGCCCCCAGACCCCCACAGGGGCTAGGGACAATGAGCAGTTCTTC
-	TRBV5-1	-	TRBJ2-3	CASSTEGGTQYF	TGCGCCAGCAGCACGGAGGGGGGTACGCAGTATTTT
-	TRBV19	-	TRBJ2-3	CAPQGTPSTDTQYF	TGTGCCCCCCAGGGGACTCCTAGCACAGATACGCAGTATTTT
-	TRBV7-8	-	TRBJ2-7	CASSLADYEQYF	TGTGCCAGCAGCTTAGCTGATTACGAGCAGTACTTC
-	TRBV19	-	TRBJ2-3	CASGGPSLTDTQYF	TGTGCCTCTGGAGGGCCCTCACTCACAGATACGCAGTATTTT
-	TRBV7-9	TRBD1	TRBJ2-7	CASSQPGQGIYEQYF	TGTGCCAGCAGCCAACCGGGACAGGGTATCTACGAGCAGTACTTC
-	TRBV7-9	-	TRBJ2-7	CASSPQTVLYEQYF	TGTGCCAGCAGCCCACAGACCGTGCTCTACGAGCAGTACTTC
-	TRBV6-5	TRBD1	TRBJ1-3	CASSRTGGNTIYF	TGTGCCAGTTCCCGGACAGGGGGAAACACCATATATTTT
-	TRBV9	TRBD1	TRBJ2-3	CASSVEQGDTQYF	TGTGCCAGCAGCGTGGAACAGGGGGATACGCAGTATTTT
-	TRBV6-6	TRBD1	TRBJ2-7	CASEQGSPYEQYF	TGTGCCAGCGAACAGGGGTCGCCCTACGAGCAGTACTTC
-	TRBV5-1	-	TRBJ2-7	CASSLEGLKEQYF	TGCGCCAGCAGCTTGGAGGGATTGAAGGAGCAGTACTTC
few	TRBV30	-	TRBJ1-2	CAAPMADFNYGYTF	TGTGCCGCCCCTATGGCAGATTTTAACTATGGCTACACCTTC
-	TRBV9	TRBD1	TRBJ1-4	CASSETGGTTNEKLFF	TGTGCCAGCAGCGAGACAGGGGGAACAACTAATGAAAAACTGTTTTTT
few	TRBV28	TRBD1	TRBJ1-2	CASSAPGTGVGYTF	TGTGCCAGCAGCGCGCCCGGGACAGGGGTTGGCTACACCTTC
once	TRBV4-1	TRBD2	TRBJ2-3	CASSQRERADTQYF	TGCGCCAGCAGCCAGCGGGAGAGAGCAGATACGCAGTATTTT
-	TRBV6-4	TRBD2	TRBJ2-3	CASSRGLAGEGTQYF	TGTGCCAGCAGTCGCGGACTAGCGGGAGAAGGTACGCAGTATTTT
-	TRBV6-5	-	TRBJ1-1	CASSETEGTEAFF	TGTGCCAGCAGTGAGACAGAGGGCACTGAAGCTTTCTTT
-	TRBV28	-	TRBJ1-3	CASRMDRNTGNTIYF	TGTGCCAGCAGGATGGACAGAAATACTGGAAACACCATATATTTT